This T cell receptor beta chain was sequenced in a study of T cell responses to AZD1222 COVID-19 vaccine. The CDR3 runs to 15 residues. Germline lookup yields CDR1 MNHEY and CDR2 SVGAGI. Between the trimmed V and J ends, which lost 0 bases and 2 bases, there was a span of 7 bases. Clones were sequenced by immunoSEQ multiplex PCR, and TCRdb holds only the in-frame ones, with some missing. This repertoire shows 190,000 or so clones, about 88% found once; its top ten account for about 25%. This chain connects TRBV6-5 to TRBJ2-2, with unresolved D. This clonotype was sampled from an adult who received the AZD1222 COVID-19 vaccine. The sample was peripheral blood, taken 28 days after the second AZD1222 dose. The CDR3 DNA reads TGTGCCAGCAGTTACTCGCGCTCAAACACCGGGGAGCTGTTTTTT. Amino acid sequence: CASSYSRSNTGELFF.